These T cell receptor beta chains were read from a single sample in a study of blood T cell repertoires in COVID-19. Profiled with immunoSEQ multiplex PCR; TCRdb holds only in-frame clones, not every one. Among tens of thousands of clones listed, more than 90% were seen once. What was sequenced was peripheral blood. The receptors shown here come from a man between 60 and 70 years old with acute or convalescent COVID-19. Both conserved end residues are part of each CDR3. D genes are given only for firm matches. Size tells how often a clone was seen (once, few, many) or the class of an expanded clone, and some rows leave it out.

D,J,size,V,CDR3,DNA
-,TRBJ1-6,-,TRBV14,CASSLWDKNSPLHF,TGTGCCAGCAGCCTCTGGGACAAAAATTCACCCCTCCACTTT
TRBD1,TRBJ1-1,-,TRBV2,CASSPGQGGHTEAFF,TGTGCCAGCAGCCCTGGACAGGGTGGGCACACTGAAGCTTTCTTT
TRBD1,TRBJ1-2,-,TRBV5-1,CASSLGQGAYYGYTF,TGCGCCAGCAGCCTTGGACAGGGGGCGTACTATGGCTACACCTTC
-,TRBJ2-4,-,TRBV24-1,CATSDRGGRAKNIQYF,TGTGCCACCAGTGATCGCGGAGGGAGAGCCAAAAACATTCAGTACTTC
TRBD2,TRBJ2-2,-,TRBV29-1,CSVDGVRGGDTGELFF,TGCAGCGTTGACGGTGTGCGGGGGGGCGACACCGGGGAGCTGTTTTTT
-,TRBJ2-7,-,TRBV9,CASSGDYEQYF,TGTGCCAGCAGCGGAGACTACGAGCAGTACTTC
-,TRBJ1-1,-,TRBV7-9,CASSPDSNTEAFF,TGTGCCAGCAGCCCCGACTCGAACACTGAAGCTTTCTTT
TRBD1,TRBJ2-2,-,TRBV6-5,CASRDSLGSGELFF,TGTGCCAGCCGGGACAGCTTGGGGTCCGGGGAGCTGTTTTTT
-,TRBJ2-7,once,TRBV19,CASRAVGSGGEQYF,TGTGCCAGTAGGGCCGTAGGTTCAGGTGGAGAGCAGTACTTC
TRBD1,TRBJ2-7,-,TRBV5-1,CASSLDGQGERQYF,TGCGCCAGCAGCTTGGATGGACAGGGGGAGCGGCAGTACTTC
-,TRBJ2-7,-,TRBV6-5,CASSYLGSDLSYEQYF,TGTGCCAGCAGTTACCTCGGGTCAGACTTATCCTACGAGCAGTACTTC
TRBD2,TRBJ2-2,-,TRBV5-1,CASSGLAGGSTGELFF,TGCGCCAGCAGCGGATTAGCGGGGGGAAGCACCGGGGAGCTGTTTTTT
TRBD1,TRBJ1-2,-,TRBV29-1,CSVEDRGTPNYGYTF,TGCAGCGTTGAAGACAGGGGGACGCCCAACTATGGCTACACCTTC
-,TRBJ1-1,-,TRBV7-3,CASSFTGVTNTEAFF,TGTGCCAGCAGCTTCACCGGGGTTACGAACACTGAAGCTTTCTTT
-,TRBJ1-1,-,TRBV7-9,CASLDPRGTEAFF,TGTGCCAGCCTCGACCCCCGGGGGACTGAAGCTTTCTTT
TRBD1,TRBJ1-5,once,TRBV10-3,CAISEVQGGGQPQHF,TGTGCCATCAGTGAGGTACAGGGGGGCGGGCAGCCCCAGCATTTT
TRBD1,TRBJ2-1,-,TRBV13,CASSFDRVNEQFF,TGTGCCAGCAGCTTCGACAGGGTCAATGAGCAGTTCTTC
TRBD1,TRBJ2-2,-,TRBV5-1,CASSLDPGTGYPGELFF,TGCGCCAGCAGCTTGGACCCCGGGACAGGGTATCCCGGGGAGCTGTTTTTT
-,TRBJ2-7,few,TRBV6-5,CASRDRDTSSYEQYF,TGTGCCAGCAGGGACCGGGACACCAGCTCCTACGAGCAGTACTTC
-,TRBJ1-5,-,TRBV6-1,CASSEASRSNQPQHF,TGTGCCAGCAGTGAAGCTAGCAGAAGCAATCAGCCCCAGCATTTT
-,TRBJ1-5,-,TRBV7-8,CASSPTGQHSNQPQHF,TGTGCCAGCAGCCCCACAGGGCAGCATAGCAATCAGCCCCAGCATTTT
TRBD2,TRBJ2-3,-,TRBV7-2,CASSLFGGGAAGTQYF,TGTGCCAGCAGTCTGTTCGGCGGGGGTGCCGCAGGTACGCAGTATTTT
-,TRBJ1-1,-,TRBV19,CASSRDGTTTEAFF,TGTGCCAGTAGTAGGGACGGGACAACCACTGAAGCTTTCTTT
-,TRBJ2-7,-,TRBV18,CASSQGTQTYEQYF,TGTGCCAGCTCACAAGGGACTCAGACCTACGAGCAGTACTTC
-,TRBJ1-2,-,TRBV3-1/TRBV3-2,CASSLSTGLRGYTF,TGTGCCAGCAGCCTCTCGACAGGTTTACGTGGCTACACCTTC
TRBD2,TRBJ2-2,-,TRBV14,CASTFGGDTGELFF,TGTGCCAGCACCTTTGGGGGGGACACCGGGGAGCTGTTTTTT
TRBD1,TRBJ2-1,-,TRBV9,CASSQRGTGTDEQFF,TGTGCCAGCAGCCAGAGAGGGACAGGGACAGATGAGCAGTTCTTC
-,TRBJ1-6,-,TRBV19,CASSIPTGNSPLHF,TGTGCCAGTAGTATCCCCACGGGTAATTCACCCCTCCACTTT
-,TRBJ1-1,-,TRBV6-6,CASRSPGVAGNTEAFF,TGTGCCAGCAGATCCCCCGGGGTCGCAGGGAACACTGAAGCTTTCTTT
TRBD1,TRBJ1-2,few,TRBV18,CASSLYRDRGYYGYTF,TGTGCCAGCTCACTCTACCGGGACAGGGGTTACTATGGCTACACCTTC
TRBD2,TRBJ2-3,-,TRBV3-1/TRBV3-2,CASSQVGGRGYTDTQYF,TGTGCCAGCAGCCAAGTGGGGGGGAGGGGTTACACAGATACGCAGTATTTT
TRBD2,TRBJ2-1,-,TRBV2,CASTTSGGANEQFF,TGTGCCAGTACTACTAGCGGGGGGGCAAATGAGCAGTTCTTC
-,TRBJ2-7,-,TRBV5-4,CASSLDSPGDEQYF,TGTGCCAGCAGCTTGGACAGCCCCGGGGACGAGCAGTACTTC
-,TRBJ1-5,-,TRBV6-1,CASSEPGGGNQPQHF,TGTGCCAGCAGTGAGCCCGGGGGTGGCAATCAGCCCCAGCATTTT
-,TRBJ2-2,-,TRBV15,CATKKTDENTGELFF,TGTGCCACCAAGAAGACAGATGAGAACACCGGGGAGCTGTTTTTT
TRBD2,TRBJ2-5,-,TRBV2,CASSGGTSRVTQYF,TGTGCCAGCAGTGGAGGGACTAGCCGTGTGACCCAGTACTTC
-,TRBJ1-1,-,TRBV7-2,CASSLFYLGGRGNTEAFF,TGTGCCAGCAGCTTATTTTATCTTGGTGGGAGGGGTAACACTGAAGCTTTCTTT
TRBD2,TRBJ2-2,-,TRBV5-6,CASSFGLAGGPGELFF,TGTGCCAGCAGCTTCGGACTAGCGGGGGGGCCCGGGGAGCTGTTTTTT
-,TRBJ1-2,-,TRBV9,CASSGWSREAEGLGYTF,TGTGCCAGCAGCGGATGGAGTAGGGAAGCGGAAGGTCTTGGCTACACCTTC
-,TRBJ2-7,-,TRBV2,CASSARLLTYEQYF,TGTGCCAGCAGTGCAAGACTACTCACCTACGAGCAGTACTTC
-,TRBJ1-1,-,TRBV9,CASSVSQVNTEAFF,TGTGCCAGCAGCGTATCCCAGGTGAACACTGAAGCTTTCTTT
TRBD1,TRBJ1-4,-,TRBV7-9,CASDGLGGQGEKLFF,TGTGCCAGCGATGGTCTAGGGGGACAGGGTGAAAAACTGTTTTTT
TRBD2,TRBJ2-3,-,TRBV5-4,CASSRGLAGEDTQYF,TGTGCCAGCAGCCGGGGACTAGCGGGGGAAGATACGCAGTATTTT
TRBD1,TRBJ1-3,-,TRBV5-6,CASSLTTPDRADSGNTIYF,TGTGCCAGCAGCCTTACTACTCCGGACAGGGCCGATTCTGGAAACACCATATATTTT
-,TRBJ1-1,-,TRBV19,CASSAYTEAFF,TGTGCCAGTTCAGCGTACACTGAAGCTTTCTTT
TRBD1,TRBJ1-5,-,TRBV5-1,CASSPTGNQPQHF,TGCGCCAGCAGCCCGACAGGGAATCAGCCCCAGCATTTT
-,TRBJ1-1,few,TRBV20-1,CSARTATEAFF,TGCAGTGCTAGGACAGCCACTGAAGCTTTCTTT
-,TRBJ1-4,-,TRBV2,CASSGGRGEKLFF,TGTGCCAGCAGTGGAGGGAGGGGAGAAAAACTGTTTTTT